Below are 31 T cell receptor beta chains sequenced from a single sample in a study of T cell repertoires in cytomegalovirus infection. These TCRs' antigens remain unknown. From the reads, TCRdb called clonotypes with MiXCR, one entry per CDR3 protein. In the table there are about 920,000 distinct CDR3 sequences, more than 25% of which are singletons. This sample comprised cultured CD8+ T cells from PBMCs, obtained from culture after CMV antigen stimulation. The origin of the receptors is a human donor in good health (CMV status not recorded). Some clones in this sample may be carry-over from other donors' samples.

The sample holds many counts of this clonotype. A junction boundary mismatches the germline segment, possibly from a read error. The chain carries TRBV27 and TRBJ1-5; no definite D call. Germline lookup yields CDR1 MNHEY and CDR2 SMNVEV (reference sequence). This CDR3 contains 13 residues. CDR3 DNA: TGTGCTAGCAGCTTAGTGGAGGGTCAGCCCCAGCATTTT. Encoded protein: CASSLVEGQPQHF.

This clonotype was observed a single time. The chain has TRBV3-1 and TRBJ1-5; D perhaps matches TRBD1 (6 bases). This CDR3 spans 16 amino acids. Trimming left V 0 bases short and J 3 bases short, with 12 bases between. Looked up from germline, CDR1 is LGHDT and CDR2 is YNNKEL (reference sequence). As DNA, the CDR3 is TGTGCCAGCAGCCAAGATTTCGGGGGCTTCAATCAGCCCCAGCATTTT. It specifies CASSQDFGGFNQPQHF.

The sample holds a few counts of this clonotype. The chain has TRBV7-8 and TRBJ2-7; D is unclear. V was trimmed by 7 bases and J by 0 bases, leaving 13 bases between them. The length of the CDR3 is 14 residues. Per the germline V gene, CDR1 is SGHVS and CDR2 is FQNEAQ. The CDR3 DNA reads TGTGCCAGCACCCCCGTAGCCCTCTCCTACGAGCAGTACTTC. Translation: CASTPVALSYEQYF.

This rearrangement joins TRBV6-1 to TRBJ2-1; 12 bases are shared with TRBD2. This CDR3 region has 15 residues. V was clipped by 3 bases and J by 6 bases; unmatched bases: 3. Germline assignment: CDR1 MNHNS and CDR2 SASEGT. CDR3 nucleotide sequence: TGTGCCAGCAGTGAGACTAGCGGGGGATTCAATGAGCAGTTCTTC. Residues: CASSETSGGFNEQFF.

This CDR3 is CASSLGQGQDYEQYV. The CDR3 nucleotides are TGCGCCAGCAGCTTGGGACAGGGGCAAGACTACGAGCAGTACGTC. The rearrangement joins TRBV5-1 to TRBJ2-7; 8 nucleotides agree with TRBD1. The germline V gene encodes CDR1 SGHRS and CDR2 YFSETQ. This CDR3 spans 15 amino acids. After removal of 0 bases from V and 3 bases from J, the junction contained 5 bases not matched to a gene.

The chain combines TRBV2 with TRBJ2-7; the match to TRBD1 covers 9 bases. The J segment lost 4 bases and the V segment lost 4 bases, leaving 5 bases of the junction unmatched. Germline V gene sequence: CDR1 SNHLY, CDR2 FYNNEI. There are 14 residues in the CDR3. The CDR3 DNA is TGTGCCAGCAGTGGGGACAGGGATCTGTACGAGCAGTACTTC. Translation: CASSGDRDLYEQYF. The complete variable domain, with remaining parts taken from reference TRBV2 and TRBJ2-7, reads EPEVTQTPSHQVTQMGQEVILRCVPISNHLYFYWYRQILGQKVEFLVSFYNNEISEKSEIFDDQFSVERPDGSNFTLKIRSTKLEDSAMYFCASSGDRDLYEQYFGPGTRLTVT.

The sample holds a few counts of this clonotype. This chain uses TRBV12-3 or TRBV12-4 with TRBJ1-2, with 8 bases that match TRBD1. The CDR3 extends over 16 amino acids. J lost 4 bases, V lost 5 bases, and 12 bases had no gene match. DNA of the CDR3: TGTGCCAGCAGTCAAAACAGGGGGTCGGGTTCCTATGGCTACACCTTC. Amino acids: CASSQNRGSGSYGYTF.

The chain employs TRBV7-2 and TRBJ2-7; D is unresolved. The CDR3 spans 12 residues. Deletions cut 8 bases from V and 2 bases from J, with 10 bases between. Germline V gives CDR1 SGHTA, CDR2 FQGNSA. The CDR3 bases are TGTGCCAGCGGGCATGGCACCTACGAGCAGTACTTC. It encodes CASGHGTYEQYF. Full variable domain (missing parts from reference TRBV7-2 and TRBJ2-7): GAGVSQSPSNKVTEKGKDVELRCDPISGHTALYWYRQSLGQGLEFLIYFQGNSAPDKSGLPSDRFSAERTGGSVSTLTIQRTQQEDSAVYLCASGHGTYEQYFGPGTRLTVT.

This clonotype was recorded at least ten times. The V call is TRBV7-2, the J call TRBJ2-7; D may match TRBD1 or TRBD2 (6 bases each). Trimming cost V 1 base and J 2 bases, with 12 bases left between them. The CDR3 contains 15 residues. Germline V gene data show CDR1 as SGHTA and CDR2 as FQGNSA. The CDR3 bases are TGTGCCAGCAGCTTAGGACTAGGGGGGCCCTACGAGCAGTACGTC. Amino acids: CASSLGLGGPYEQYV.

This chain connects TRBV6-2 or TRBV6-3 to TRBJ1-1; 7 bases map to TRBD1. This CDR3 region has 14 residues. Trimming cost V 6 bases and J 2 bases; bases outside gene matches: 6. Per the germline V gene, CDR1 is MNHEY and CDR2 is SVGEGT. CDR3 sequence (DNA): TGTGCCAGCAGGGGGGACAGCCAAAACACTGAAGCTTTCTTT. This translates into CASRGDSQNTEAFF.

This clonotype was seen many times. The chain has TRBV27 and TRBJ1-2; D remains ambiguous. Germline CDR1 and CDR2: MNHEY and SMNVEV (reference sequence). V was pared by 5 bases and J by 4 bases, with 8 bases between. The CDR3 length is 12 residues. The CDR3 spells CASSQGFYGYTF. Written as DNA, the CDR3 is TGTGCCAGCAGTCAAGGGTTCTATGGCTACACCTTC.

This sequence joins TRBV13 and TRBJ2-7, with D perhaps being TRBD1 or TRBD2 (5 bases each). This CDR3 contains 16 residues. Trimming took 6 bases from V and 2 from J, leaving 20 bases between them. The V gene's germline CDR1 is PRHDT and CDR2 FYEKMQ (reference sequence). CDR3 region: CASRTREGGTPYEQYF. CDR3 nucleotides: TGTGCCAGCAGGACTCGAGAAGGTGGGACCCCCTACGAGCAGTACTTC. Full variable domain (rest looked up from reference TRBV13 and TRBJ2-7): AAGVIQSPRHLIKEKRETATLKCYPIPRHDTVYWYQQGPGQDPQFLISFYEKMQSDKGSIPDRFSAQQFSDYHSELNMSSLELGDSALYFCASRTREGGTPYEQYFGPGTRLTVT.

This clonotype was seen a few times. The chain recombines TRBV6-1 with TRBJ1-2, with D perhaps matching TRBD1 (5 bases). CDR3 size: 15 residues. With 5 bases removed from V and 2 bases from J, the gap between germline ends came to 15 bases. CDR1 and CDR2 (germline): MNHNS, SASEGT. CDR3 in DNA: TGTGCCAGCAGTCCCGGGGACGGACCAAACTATGGCTACACCTTC. Amino acids: CASSPGDGPNYGYTF.

This chain uses TRBV4-1 with TRBJ2-3; D might be TRBD1 or TRBD2, each matching 6 bases. Trimming took off 3 bases at V and 2 bases at J, with 21 bases between the two ends. The germline V gene has CDR1 MGHRA and CDR2 YSYEKL. This CDR3 is 18 amino acids long. CDR3 residues: CASSQLLNGGPSTDTQYF. The CDR3 DNA follows: TGCGCCAGCAGCCAGCTGCTGAATGGGGGGCCTTCCACAGATACGCAGTATTTT.

This clonotype was recorded a few times. V and J are TRBV7-9 and TRBJ2-5; TRBD1 agrees at 8 bases. The CDR3 contains 15 residues. Per germline, CDR1 SEHNR and CDR2 FQNEAQ (reference sequence). The trim removed 5 bases at V and 2 bases at J, leaving 7 bases unmatched. The CDR3 DNA reads TGTGCCAGCAGCATCGCGGACAGGGTACAAGAGACCCAGTACTTC. This gives the protein CASSIADRVQETQYF.

This clonotype appeared a few times. The genes are TRBV4-1 and TRBJ1-1; 7 bases fit TRBD1. After removal of 4 bases from V and 3 bases from J, the junction contained 14 bases not matched to a gene. CDR1 is MGHRA, CDR2 YSYEKL, per germline. CDR3 size: 17 residues. CDR3 amino acids: CASSLYLQGHGDTEAFF. As DNA, the CDR3 is TGCGCCAGCAGCCTATATTTACAGGGGCATGGAGACACTGAAGCTTTCTTT.

This clonotype showed up just a few times. The gene calls are TRBV7-8 and TRBJ1-1; tentative D call: TRBD1 (6 bases). The CDR3 spans 19 residues. The germline V gene has CDR1 SGHVS and CDR2 FQNEAQ. V was clipped by 0 bases and J by 2 bases, with 22 bases between them. CDR3 protein: CASSLASQGDSFLNTEAFF. CDR3 nucleotide sequence: TGTGCCAGCAGCTTAGCGTCACAGGGAGATTCTTTTTTAAACACTGAAGCTTTCTTT.

CDR3 region: CASSLFGQGRLNTEAFF. The CDR3 DNA reads TGTGCCAGCAGCTTGTTCGGACAGGGGCGATTGAACACTGAAGCTTTCTTT. The J gene is TRBJ1-1, the V gene TRBV11-2, with 9 bases that match TRBD1. CDR1 and CDR2 (germline): SGHAT, FQNNGV. The CDR3 loop spans 17 amino acids. V gave up 3 bases and J gave up 0 bases; unmatched junction bases: 8. Drawing the rest from reference TRBV11-2 and TRBJ1-1, the complete variable domain is EAGVAQSPRYKIIEKRQSVAFWCNPISGHATLYWYQQILGQGPKLLIQFQNNGVVDDSQLPKDRFSAERLKGVDSTLKIQPAKLEDSAVYLCASSLFGQGRLNTEAFFGQGTRLTVV.

The chain joins TRBV7-9 to TRBJ2-7; D is tentatively TRBD1 or TRBD2 (6 bases each). Germline V gene sequence: CDR1 SEHNR, CDR2 FQNEAQ (reference sequence). Trimming pared 4 bases from V and 0 bases from J, leaving 13 bases between. The CDR3 is made up of 15 amino acids. The CDR3 spells CASSSPGGPSYEQYF. In DNA, the CDR3 is TGTGCCAGCAGCTCCCCTGGGGGGCCCTCCTACGAGCAGTACTTC.

There are a few counts of this clonotype. The chain links TRBV15 to TRBJ1-6; maybe TRBD1 (6 bases). CDR1 LNHNV and CDR2 YYDKDF come from the germline V gene (reference sequence). With 6 bases removed from V and 13 bases from J, the gap between germline ends came to 13 bases. This CDR3 region has 12 residues. The CDR3 DNA follows: TGTGCCACCAGGATAACAGGGACCCCCCTCCACTTT. It translates to CATRITGTPLHF.

This clonotype turned up a few times. The rearrangement uses TRBV7-6 and TRBJ2-1; no clear D gene. Germline V gives CDR1 SGHVS, CDR2 FNYEAQ. Between the trimmed V and J ends, which lost 5 bases and 6 bases, there was a span of 5 bases. The CDR3 totals 11 residues. CDR3 sequence: CASSQINEQFF. The CDR3 bases are TGTGCCAGCAGCCAGATCAATGAGCAGTTCTTC.

This clonotype appeared a few times. The chain has TRBV27 and TRBJ1-1, with D maybe TRBD1 (5 bases). Germline lookup yields CDR1 MNHEY and CDR2 SMNVEV (reference sequence). V gave up 8 bases and J gave up 5 bases, with 18 bases separating them. CDR3 length equals 14 residues. For the CDR3, the DNA is TGTGCCAGCGGTAGGTCGGCAGGGTTGACTGAAGCTTTCTTT. Its protein is CASGRSAGLTEAFF.

The CDR3 region is CASSRSGESSYNSPLHF. CDR3 bases: TGTGCCAGCAGCCGTTCGGGGGAAAGCTCTTATAATTCACCCCTCCACTTT. The chain couples TRBV6-6 to TRBJ1-6; TRBD1 is a possible D gene (5 bases). CDR1 is MNHNY and CDR2 is SVGAGI in the germline V gene (reference sequence). The CDR3 sequence is 17 residues long. The ends were cut back, 6 bases at V and 4 bases at J, with 19 bases in the middle.

This clonotype was seen a few times. Here the CDR3 reads CASSSPAGMQETQYF. The CDR3 nucleotides are TGTGCCAGCAGCTCCCCCGCAGGGATGCAAGAGACCCAGTACTTC. V and J are TRBV7-9 and TRBJ2-5, with D possibly matching TRBD1 (5 bases). Germline V CDR1 and CDR2: SEHNR, FQNEAQ (reference sequence). Trimming removed 4 bases from V and 2 bases from J, with 14 bases in between. The CDR3 has 15 amino acids.

In its sample, this clonotype was seen many times. The V gene is TRBV7-9, the J gene TRBJ2-5, with D possibly being TRBD2 (6 bases). The germline V and J ends were trimmed by 8 bases and 5 bases, with 12 bases remaining between them. The CDR3 extends over 12 amino acids. From germline, CDR1 is SEHNR and CDR2 FQNEAQ (reference sequence). CDR3: CASGLNWETQYF. CDR3 coding DNA: TGTGCCAGCGGACTAAACTGGGAGACCCAGTACTTC.

This chain uses TRBV27 with TRBJ1-5; no clear D. The CDR3 runs to 13 residues. CDR1 is MNHEY and CDR2 is SMNVEV in the germline V gene (reference sequence). V lost 5 bases to trimming and J lost 6 bases, with 11 bases between them. CDR3 nucleotide sequence: TGTGCCAGCAGTCCCTGGAGCGGTCAGCCCCAGCATTTT. Its protein is CASSPWSGQPQHF.

This chain uses TRBV4-3 with TRBJ1-5; TRBD1 matches at 7 bases. The CDR3 covers 14 residues. Germline V CDR1 and CDR2: LGHNA, YSLEER. The V gene end was trimmed by 10 bases and the J gene end by 7 bases; junction bases not matched to a gene: 13. CDR3: CATMARQGGQPQHF. The DNA of the CDR3 is TGCGCCACCATGGCAAGGCAGGGGGGGCAGCCCCAGCATTTT.

In its sample, this clonotype was seen a few times. The chain carries TRBV27 and TRBJ2-7; tentative D call: TRBD1 (5 bases). Between the trimmed V and J ends, which lost 7 bases and 4 bases, there was a span of 14 bases. There are 13 residues in the CDR3. From germline, CDR1 is MNHEY and CDR2 SMNVEV (reference sequence). The CDR3 sequence: CASTKGAGYEQYF. CDR3 nucleotide sequence: TGTGCCAGCACAAAAGGGGCCGGTTACGAGCAGTACTTC.

The chain combines TRBV27 with TRBJ1-1; no firm D call. The CDR3 has 16 amino acids. The V and J ends lost 2 bases and 0 bases respectively, with 13 bases between them. Germline loops: CDR1 MNHEY, CDR2 SMNVEV (reference sequence). The DNA for the CDR3 is TGTGCCAGCAGTTTAAAACCATGGCTCATGAACACTGAAGCTTTCTTT. It is translated as CASSLKPWLMNTEAFF.

This clonotype was seen ten or more times. This sequence joins TRBV7-6 and TRBJ2-1; no firm D call. Germline V gene sequence: CDR1 SGHVS, CDR2 FNYEAQ. This CDR3 contains 14 residues. V gave up 2 bases and J gave up 7 bases, with 12 bases separating them. CDR3 DNA: TGTGCCAGCAGCTTAATTCCCCTCGAGAATGAGCAGTTCTTC. Its translation is CASSLIPLENEQFF.

This chain joins TRBV2 and TRBJ2-2; tentative D call: TRBD1 (6 bases). Trimming cost V 5 bases and J 5 bases, with 18 bases left between them. CDR1 SNHLY and CDR2 FYNNEI come from the germline V gene. CDR3 length: 16 amino acids. CDR3 residues: CASSSRDKVRTGELFF. In DNA, the CDR3 is TGTGCCAGCAGTAGCCGGGACAAAGTTAGGACCGGGGAGCTGTTTTTT.